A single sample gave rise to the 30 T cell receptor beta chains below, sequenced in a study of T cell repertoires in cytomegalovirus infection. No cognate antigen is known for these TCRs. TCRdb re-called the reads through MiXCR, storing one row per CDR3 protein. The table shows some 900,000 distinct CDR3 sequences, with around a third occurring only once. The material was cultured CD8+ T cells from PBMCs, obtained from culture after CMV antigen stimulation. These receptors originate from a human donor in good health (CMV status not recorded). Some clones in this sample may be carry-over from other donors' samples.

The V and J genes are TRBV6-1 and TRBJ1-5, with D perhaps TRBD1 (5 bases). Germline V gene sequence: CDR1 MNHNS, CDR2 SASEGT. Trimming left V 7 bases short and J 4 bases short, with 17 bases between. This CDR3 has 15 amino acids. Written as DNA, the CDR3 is TGTGCCAGCACCTTGGAAAGGGACGGGAATCAGCCCCAGCATTTT. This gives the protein CASTLERDGNQPQHF.

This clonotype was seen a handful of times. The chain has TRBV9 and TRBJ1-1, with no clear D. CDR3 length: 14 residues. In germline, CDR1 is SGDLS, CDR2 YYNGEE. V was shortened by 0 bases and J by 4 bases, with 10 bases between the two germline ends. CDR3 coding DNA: TGTGCCAGCAGCGTAGCTGGAGATCTCACTGAAGCTTTCTTT. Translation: CASSVAGDLTEAFF.

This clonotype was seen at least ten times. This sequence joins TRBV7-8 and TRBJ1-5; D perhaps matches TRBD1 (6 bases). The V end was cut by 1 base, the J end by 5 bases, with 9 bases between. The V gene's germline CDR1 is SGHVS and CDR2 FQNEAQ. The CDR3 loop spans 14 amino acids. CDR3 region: CASSLEAGDQPQHF. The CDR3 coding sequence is TGTGCCAGCAGCTTAGAGGCAGGGGATCAGCCCCAGCATTTT.

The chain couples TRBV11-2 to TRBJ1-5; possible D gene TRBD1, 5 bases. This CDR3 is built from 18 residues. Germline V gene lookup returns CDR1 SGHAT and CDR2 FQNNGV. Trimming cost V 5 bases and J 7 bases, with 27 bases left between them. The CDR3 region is CASSPGSWGVSTRQPQHF. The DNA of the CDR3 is TGTGCCAGCAGCCCCGGGTCGTGGGGGGTCTCGACTAGGCAGCCCCAGCATTTT.

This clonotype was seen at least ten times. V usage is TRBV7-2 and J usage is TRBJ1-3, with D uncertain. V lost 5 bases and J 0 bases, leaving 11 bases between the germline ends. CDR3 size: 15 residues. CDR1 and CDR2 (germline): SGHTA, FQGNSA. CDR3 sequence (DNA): TGTGCCAGCAGCCAGACACAAGCCTCTGGAAACACCATATATTTT. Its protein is CASSQTQASGNTIYF.

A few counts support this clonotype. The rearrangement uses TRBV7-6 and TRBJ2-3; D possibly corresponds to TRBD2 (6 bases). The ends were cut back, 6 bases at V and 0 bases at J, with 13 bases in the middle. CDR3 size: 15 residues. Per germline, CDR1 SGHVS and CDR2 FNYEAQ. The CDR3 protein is CASRELARSTDTQYF. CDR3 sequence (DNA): TGTGCCAGCAGGGAACTAGCCCGTAGCACAGATACGCAGTATTTT.

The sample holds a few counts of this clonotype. The CDR3 loop reads CASSSGPDRTGELFF. The CDR3, as DNA: TGTGCCAGCAGCTCCGGGCCAGATAGGACCGGGGAGCTGTTTTTT. The V gene is TRBV7-6, the J gene TRBJ2-2; D gene unclear. The CDR3 length is 15 residues. Per germline, CDR1 SGHVS and CDR2 FNYEAQ. V lost 4 bases, J lost 5 bases, and 14 bases lay in between.

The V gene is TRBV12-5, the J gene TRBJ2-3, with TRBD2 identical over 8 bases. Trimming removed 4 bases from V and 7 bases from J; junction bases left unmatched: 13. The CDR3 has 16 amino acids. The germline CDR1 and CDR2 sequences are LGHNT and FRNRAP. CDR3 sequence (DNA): TGTGCTAGTGGTTGGACCGCCGGGACTAGTTCATATACGCAGTATTTT. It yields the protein CASGWTAGTSSYTQYF.

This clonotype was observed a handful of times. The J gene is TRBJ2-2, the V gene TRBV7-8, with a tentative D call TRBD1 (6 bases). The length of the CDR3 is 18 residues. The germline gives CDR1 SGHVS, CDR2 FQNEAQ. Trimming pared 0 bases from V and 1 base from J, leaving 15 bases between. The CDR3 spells CASSLARWDTKNTGELFF. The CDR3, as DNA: TGTGCCAGCAGCTTAGCCCGTTGGGACACTAAGAACACCGGGGAGCTGTTTTTT.

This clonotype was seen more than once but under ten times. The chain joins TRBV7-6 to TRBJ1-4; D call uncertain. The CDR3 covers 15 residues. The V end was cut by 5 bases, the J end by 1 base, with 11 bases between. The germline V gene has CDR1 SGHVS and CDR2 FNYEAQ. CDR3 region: CASSGWRETNEKLFF. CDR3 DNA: TGTGCCAGCAGCGGCTGGCGGGAAACTAATGAAAAACTGTTTTTT.

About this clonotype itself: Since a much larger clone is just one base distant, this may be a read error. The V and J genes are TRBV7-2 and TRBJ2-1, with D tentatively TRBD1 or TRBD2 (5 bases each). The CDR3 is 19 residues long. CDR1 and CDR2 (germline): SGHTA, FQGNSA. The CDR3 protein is CASSLGAVIRRLSDNEQSF. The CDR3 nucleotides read TGTGCCAGCAGCTTAGGAGCGGTGATACGTCGTCTCTCGGACAATGAGCAGTCCTTC.

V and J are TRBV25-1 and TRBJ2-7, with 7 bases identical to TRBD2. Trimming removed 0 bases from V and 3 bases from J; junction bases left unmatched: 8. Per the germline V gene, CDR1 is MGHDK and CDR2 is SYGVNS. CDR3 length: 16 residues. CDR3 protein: CASSEYLGRVFYEQYV. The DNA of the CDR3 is TGTGCCAGCAGTGAATATCTTGGGAGGGTTTTCTACGAGCAGTACGTC.

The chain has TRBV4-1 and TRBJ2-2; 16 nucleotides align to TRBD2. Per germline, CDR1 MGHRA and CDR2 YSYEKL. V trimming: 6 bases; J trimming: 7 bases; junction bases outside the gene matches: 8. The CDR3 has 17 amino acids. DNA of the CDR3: TGCGCCAGCAGGGGGGGGACTAGCGGGGGGGTTATCGGGGAGCTGTTTTTT. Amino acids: CASRGGTSGGVIGELFF.

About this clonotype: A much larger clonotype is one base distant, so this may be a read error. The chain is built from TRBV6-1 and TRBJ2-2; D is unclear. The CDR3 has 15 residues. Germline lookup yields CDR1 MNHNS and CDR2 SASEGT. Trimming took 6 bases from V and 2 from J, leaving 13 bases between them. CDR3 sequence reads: CASSDMWINTGELFF. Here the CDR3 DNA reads TGTGCCAGCAGCGACATGTGGATCAACACCGGGGAGCTGTTTTTT.

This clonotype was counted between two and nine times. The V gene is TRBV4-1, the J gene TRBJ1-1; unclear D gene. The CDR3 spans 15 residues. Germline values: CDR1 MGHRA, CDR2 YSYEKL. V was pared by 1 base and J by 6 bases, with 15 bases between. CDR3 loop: CASSQVWSGGAEAFF. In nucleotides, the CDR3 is TGCGCCAGCAGCCAAGTTTGGTCTGGCGGGGCTGAAGCTTTCTTT.

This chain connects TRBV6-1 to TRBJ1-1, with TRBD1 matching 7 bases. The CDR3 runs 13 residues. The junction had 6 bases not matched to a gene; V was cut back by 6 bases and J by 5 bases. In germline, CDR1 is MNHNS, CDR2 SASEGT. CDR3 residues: CASRSDRDTEAFF. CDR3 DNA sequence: TGTGCCAGCAGGTCTGACAGGGATACTGAAGCTTTCTTT.

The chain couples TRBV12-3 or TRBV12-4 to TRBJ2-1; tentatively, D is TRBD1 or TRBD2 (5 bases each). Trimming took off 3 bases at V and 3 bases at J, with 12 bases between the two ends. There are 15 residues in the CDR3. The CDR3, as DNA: TGTGCCAGCAGTTTTAGTAGGGGACGCTACAATGAGCAGTTCTTC. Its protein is CASSFSRGRYNEQFF.

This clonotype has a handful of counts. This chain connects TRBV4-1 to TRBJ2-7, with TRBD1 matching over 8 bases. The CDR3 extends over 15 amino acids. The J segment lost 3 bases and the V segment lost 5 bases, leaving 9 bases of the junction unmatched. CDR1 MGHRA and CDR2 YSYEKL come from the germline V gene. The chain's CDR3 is CASSVVRTGHYEQYF. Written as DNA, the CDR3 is TGCGCCAGCAGCGTAGTTCGGACAGGGCACTACGAGCAGTACTTC.

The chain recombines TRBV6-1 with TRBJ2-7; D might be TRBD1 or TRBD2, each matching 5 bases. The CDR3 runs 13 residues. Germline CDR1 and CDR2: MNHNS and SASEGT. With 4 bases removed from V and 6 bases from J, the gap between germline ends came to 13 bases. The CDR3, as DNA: TGTGCCAGCAGTGGGACGGGGCCCGTCGAGCAGTACGTC. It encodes CASSGTGPVEQYV.

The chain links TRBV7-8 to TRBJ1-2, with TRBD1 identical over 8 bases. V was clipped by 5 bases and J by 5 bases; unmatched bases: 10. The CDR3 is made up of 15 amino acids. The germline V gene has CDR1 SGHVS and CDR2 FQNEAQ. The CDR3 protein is CASSLYLDRGYGYTF. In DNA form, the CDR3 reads TGTGCCAGCAGCCTTTACTTAGACAGGGGATATGGCTACACCTTC.

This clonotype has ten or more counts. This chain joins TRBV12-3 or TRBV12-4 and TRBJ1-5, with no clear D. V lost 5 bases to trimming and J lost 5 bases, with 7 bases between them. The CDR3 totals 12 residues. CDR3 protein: CASSLSYQPQHF. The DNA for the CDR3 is TGTGCCAGCAGTCTTTCCTATCAGCCCCAGCATTTT.

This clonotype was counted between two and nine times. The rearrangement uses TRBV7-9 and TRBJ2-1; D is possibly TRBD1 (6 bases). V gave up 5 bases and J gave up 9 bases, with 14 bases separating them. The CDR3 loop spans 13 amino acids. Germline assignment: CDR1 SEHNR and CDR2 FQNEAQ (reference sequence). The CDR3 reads CASSGGRGGEQFF. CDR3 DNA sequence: TGTGCCAGCAGCGGGGGCCGAGGGGGTGAGCAGTTCTTC.

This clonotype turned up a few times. CDR3 coding DNA: TGTGCCACCAGCAGCGACCCCCTGGGCAATCAGCCCCAGCATTTT. Protein: CATSSDPLGNQPQHF. The chain is built from TRBV15 and TRBJ1-5, with D uncertain. The V gene's germline CDR1 is LNHNV and CDR2 YYDKDF (reference sequence). The V end was cut by 3 bases, the J end by 2 bases, with 11 bases between. The CDR3 runs 15 residues.

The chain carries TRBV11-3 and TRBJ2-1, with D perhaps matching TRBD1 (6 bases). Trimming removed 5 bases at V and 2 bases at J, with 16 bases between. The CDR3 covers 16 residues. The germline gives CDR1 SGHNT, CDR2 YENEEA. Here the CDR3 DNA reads TGTGCCAGCAGCCGAACCCCCACAGGGACCTACAATGAGCAGTTCTTC. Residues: CASSRTPTGTYNEQFF.

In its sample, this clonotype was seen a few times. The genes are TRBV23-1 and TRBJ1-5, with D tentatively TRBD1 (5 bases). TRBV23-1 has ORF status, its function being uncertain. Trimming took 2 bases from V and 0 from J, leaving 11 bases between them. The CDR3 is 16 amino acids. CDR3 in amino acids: CASSQPGPDSNQPQHF. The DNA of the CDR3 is TGCGCCAGCAGTCAACCGGGACCTGATAGCAATCAGCCCCAGCATTTT.

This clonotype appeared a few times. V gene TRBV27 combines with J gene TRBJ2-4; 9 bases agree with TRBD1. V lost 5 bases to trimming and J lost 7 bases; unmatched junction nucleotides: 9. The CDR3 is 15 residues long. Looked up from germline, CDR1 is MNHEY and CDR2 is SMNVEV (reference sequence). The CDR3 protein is CASSPGTGPPNIQYF. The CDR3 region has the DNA TGTGCCAGCAGTCCCGGGACAGGGCCTCCCAACATTCAGTACTTC.

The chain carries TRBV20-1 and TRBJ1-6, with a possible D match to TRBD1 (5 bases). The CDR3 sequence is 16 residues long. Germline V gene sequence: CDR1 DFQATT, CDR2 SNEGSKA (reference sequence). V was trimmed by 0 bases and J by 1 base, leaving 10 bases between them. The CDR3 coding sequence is TGCAGTGCTAGAGACAGACAGCAATCCTATAATTCACCCCTCCACTTT. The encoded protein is CSARDRQQSYNSPLHF.

The CDR3 sequence: CASSYFITGELFF. For the CDR3, the DNA is TGTGCCAGCAGTTACTTTATCACCGGGGAGCTGTTTTTT. The chain couples TRBV6-5 to TRBJ2-2; D ambiguous. Trimming shortened V by 1 base and J by 4 bases, and 4 bases separated the two germline ends. Germline CDR1 MNHEY, CDR2 SVGAGI. The CDR3 extends over 13 amino acids.

CDR3 nucleotide sequence: TGTGCCAGCAGTTGGACCACTAGCGGGGGAACAGATACGCAGTATTTT. Protein sequence: CASSWTTSGGTDTQYF. This chain joins TRBV6-5 and TRBJ2-3; the match to TRBD2 covers 11 bases. Per germline, CDR1 MNHEY and CDR2 SVGAGI. CDR3 length equals 16 residues. V shed 4 bases, J shed 3 bases, and the junction held 6 bases outside the gene matches.

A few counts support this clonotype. CDR3 bases: TGTGCCAGCAGCCGGTTTCGCCAAGAGACCCAGTACTTC. It is translated as CASSRFRQETQYF. The V call is TRBV4-2, the J call TRBJ2-5, with D hard to call. Between the trimmed V and J ends, which lost 4 bases and 1 base, there was a span of 7 bases. Germline V gene data show CDR1 as LGHNA and CDR2 as YNFKEQ. The CDR3 length is 13 residues.